The sequence of this T cell receptor beta chain was determined in a study of T cells in Graves' hyperthyroidism and ophthalmopathy (dated by TCRdb to about 2019). As for the study more broadly: Peripheral blood samples were taken at initial diagnosis, before any treatment was given. To identify distinguishing TCR V-J signatures, a discovery cohort of 90 to 100 patients was used, comprising under 45 with Graves' ophthalmopathy and 57 with stable Graves' hyperthyroidism. Whether ophthalmopathy could be predicted prospectively was tested in an independent validation cohort made up of under 20 hyperthyroidism patients plus 17 patients who later progressed to ophthalmopathy. The 75 to 100 discovery patients were randomly split 7:3 into training and test sets. In several Graves' hyperthyroidism patients, the study also compared T-cell repertoires from thyroid tissue with T-cell repertoires from blood. After blood sampling, hyperthyroidism patients were treated with methimazole at a starting dose of 30 mg daily, and ophthalmopathy patients were treated with high-dose intravenous methylprednisolone. The paper reports TCR Vbeta CDR3 sequencing of over 130 peripheral blood samples: over 40 ophthalmopathy, 75 to 80 hyperthyroidism and roughly 17 progressor patients.

Overall study results and their limits: In validation, progression to ophthalmopathy was predicted by the model with 70% to 71% sensitivity and 72.22% specificity, a median of around 6.5 months before onset. No statistical method was used to fix the sample size in advance, and group allocation was not hidden from the investigators. In cross-validation, a model built on a 13 V-J signature told ophthalmopathy apart from stable hyperthyroidism with about 90% sensitivity and approximately 81% specificity, and in testing the same model reached 80%/75%. Most expanded thyroid clonotypes (frequency above 0.001) were also detected in blood, suggesting blood repertoires may reflect thyroid immune responses.

This clonotype was seen ten or more times. The clone's antigen remains unknown. It has no much larger one-base neighbor in the sample; base qualities were not kept. In the ophthalmopathy patients, disease was moderately to severely active, with a Clinical Activity Score of 3 or more, a NOSPECS grade of 4 or more, and a duration of less than 3 months. The study excluded patients with uncontrolled infections, other autoimmune diseases, pregnancy or lactation. Diagnoses were established on the basis of clinical symptoms, serum thyroxine and TRAb, thyroid ultrasound, and orbital computed tomography. PBMCs were separated from roughly 10 ml of fresh peripheral blood using Ficoll-Paque density gradient centrifugation. Trizol reagent was used to extract total RNA, and RNA quality was then checked on an Agilent 2100 Bioanalyzer. Trimming accounts for 0 bases at V and 3 bases at J, while the number of junction bases matched to no gene is 5. Inclusive of the bounding cysteine and phenylalanine, the CDR3 is 15 residues long. Just CDR3 DNA is preserved here, 45 bases in frame from base 1. The germline V gene gives CDR1 as MGHRA and CDR2 as YSYEKL.

TCR beta CDR3 regions were amplified from RNA transcripts. A first-round RT-PCR of the TCR CDR3 used the HTBI primer set with the Qiagen OneStep RT-PCR kit. Libraries were constructed in a second round of multiplex PCR, after which size selection and purification were performed. Sequencing of the libraries was done on an Illumina HiSeq2000 using paired-end 100 bp reads. From the authors' description of their analysis: SOAPnuke was used to process the raw data, with reads discarded if the reads contained adapters or uncalled bases, had a mean Phred below 15, or lacked an exact constant-primer or identifier match. COPE v1.2.5 was used to merge high-quality paired reads, and clonotypes were defined as unique nucleotide sequences. MiTCR v1.1 was used to align the clonotypes against IMGT TRBV, TRBD and TRBJ reference segments. Only V-J combinations with frequency above 0.0001, covering approximately 99% of repertoires, were analysed. A TCS score was defined as the ratio between F50 (clonal expansion) and ExV (chaos), using BLOSUM62-based TCRdist between CDR3 peptides within each V-J. Welch's t-statistics and random forest reduced around 520 V-J features to roughly 13, which were used in a naive Bayes classifier (R e1071). TCRdb's own reprocessing of the public reads used fastp at Q25 and MiXCR and kept productive beta chains. Rows merge per CDR3 protein into single entries with the most common DNA and genes. The V and J calls shown here were made by TCRdb, not taken from the authors' results. A total of 40,000 to 60,000 distinct CDR3 sequences appear in this sample, approximately 48% of them only once. Roughly 9.7% of the sample belongs to the ten largest clones.

The chain is made from TRBV4-1 and TRBJ2-7; TRBD1 agrees with 7 junctional bases. This clonotype originated in a woman aged 45-59 years with Graves' ophthalmopathy. Sequenced material: blood. CDR3 sequence: CASSQEADRDYEQYF. The DNA sequence is as follows: TGCGCCAGCAGCCAAGAAGCTGACAGGGACTACGAGCAGTACTTC.